Listed below are T cell receptor beta chains from one sample, sequenced in a study of cytomegalovirus exposure and HLA in healthy donors. Some clones are missing from TCRdb's copy, which holds only in-frame ones; the method was immunoSEQ multiplex PCR. The repertoire includes 85,000 to 130,000 clones, 78% of them detected once, and 1.5% to 2% sits in the top ten. The source material was PBMCs. The receptor set was obtained from a middle-aged woman in good health and CMV-seronegative. Each CDR3 is given with its conserved first and last residue. A D gene is named only where the DNA matches it firmly. Size tells how often a clone was seen (once, few, many) or the class of an expanded clone, and some rows leave it out.

clone_size	j_call	cdr3_length	v_call	d_call	cdr3_aa	cdr3_nt
once	TRBJ2-7	13	TRBV28	.	CASSPQPSYEQYF	TGTGCCAGCAGCCCACAGCCCTCCTACGAGCAGTACTTC
.	TRBJ1-2	14	TRBV19	.	CASSSATAVYGYTF	TGTGCCAGTAGCTCCGCGACAGCAGTATATGGCTACACCTTC
.	TRBJ1-4	15	TRBV5-1	TRBD1	CASSLSGTGVEKLFF	TGCGCCAGCAGCTTGTCGGGGACAGGGGTTGAAAAGCTGTTTTTT
few	TRBJ1-2	14	TRBV2	TRBD1	CASRDRGRVYGYTF	TGTGCCAGCAGGGACAGGGGGCGAGTCTATGGCTACACCTTC
.	TRBJ2-5	12	TRBV11-2	TRBD2	CASSLEGRAQYF	TGTGCCAGCAGCTTAGAAGGGAGGGCCCAGTACTTC
.	TRBJ2-2	16	TRBV7-7	TRBD2	CASSGATAGNTGELFF	TGTGCTAGCAGCGGGGCTACGGCAGGGAACACCGGGGAGCTGTTTTTT
.	TRBJ2-7	14	TRBV5-5	.	CASSRLGMSYEQYF	TGTGCCAGCAGTCGGCTAGGTATGTCCTACGAGCAGTACTTC
.	TRBJ2-7	15	TRBV15	TRBD2	CATSRGGGGPYEQYF	TGTGCCACCAGCAGAGGTGGGGGAGGGCCCTACGAGCAGTACTTC
.	TRBJ2-7	16	TRBV6-6	.	CASSYGQRLSSYEQYF	TGTGCCAGCAGTTACGGGCAGCGGCTGAGCTCCTACGAGCAGTACTTC
few	TRBJ2-3	15	TRBV5-6	TRBD2	CASSDSGRAADTQYF	TGTGCCAGCAGCGACAGCGGGAGGGCCGCAGATACGCAGTATTTT
once	TRBJ1-6	13	TRBV7-2	.	CASSSLGGSPLHF	TGTGCCAGCAGCTCCCTAGGGGGATCACCCCTCCACTTT
.	TRBJ2-7	17	TRBV18	.	CASSNRVHDARRVEQYF	TGTGCCAGCTCAAATCGGGTTCACGACGCACGGCGAGTCGAGCAGTACTTC
.	TRBJ1-1	19	TRBV2	.	CASRPRGRFSRPMNTEAFF	TGTGCCAGCAGACCCAGGGGTAGATTTTCTCGCCCGATGAACACTGAAGCTTTCTTT
.	TRBJ2-5	14	TRBV7-8	.	CASSFERSWETQYF	TGTGCCAGCAGCTTCGAAAGGAGTTGGGAGACCCAGTACTTC
.	TRBJ2-1	16	TRBV19	TRBD2	CASSIAREGRRNEQFF	TGTGCCAGTAGTATAGCCCGGGAGGGCCGACGGAATGAGCAGTTCTTC
.	TRBJ2-1	15	TRBV5-1	.	CASSLDGNSYNEQFF	TGCGCCAGCAGCTTGGACGGGAACTCCTACAATGAGCAGTTCTTC
.	TRBJ1-2	15	TRBV6-5	TRBD1	CASSYSLTGTTGYTF	TGTGCCAGCAGTTACTCTCTGACAGGGACAACGGGCTACACCTTC
.	TRBJ2-7	13	TRBV7-2	TRBD2	CASSLGRDYEQYF	TGTGCCAGCAGCTTGGGGAGGGACTACGAGCAGTACTTC
once	TRBJ2-1	15	TRBV27	TRBD2	CASSPGTSGRNEQFF	TGTGCCAGCAGTCCAGGGACTAGCGGGAGAAATGAGCAGTTCTTC
.	TRBJ2-3	15	TRBV9	.	CASSVATGVADTQYF	TGTGCCAGCAGCGTAGCTACGGGGGTAGCAGATACGCAGTATTTT
.	TRBJ2-7	13	TRBV11-3	.	CASSLAATYEQYF	TGTGCCAGCAGCTTAGCCGCTACCTACGAGCAGTACTTC
.	TRBJ2-2	16	TRBV7-6	.	CASSLDTGPNTGELFF	TGTGCCAGCAGCTTAGACACAGGACCGAACACCGGGGAGCTGTTTTTT
.	TRBJ2-1	12	TRBV29-1	TRBD2	CSAEPSGNEQFF	TGCAGCGCCGAACCTAGCGGAAATGAGCAGTTCTTC
.	TRBJ1-2	13	TRBV14	.	CASSQDFYYGYTF	TGTGCCAGCAGCCAAGATTTCTACTATGGCTACACCTTC
.	TRBJ2-7	14	TRBV7-9	TRBD2	CASSLGGSKYEQYF	TGTGCCAGCAGCTTAGGCGGGAGCAAGTACGAGCAGTACTTC
.	TRBJ1-5	14	TRBV18	.	CASSPEGRGFPQHF	TGTGCCAGCTCACCAGAGGGTAGGGGGTTTCCCCAGCATTTT
.	TRBJ1-1	13	TRBV19	.	CASTVSSGIEAFF	TGTGCCAGTACCGTCTCCTCGGGGATTGAAGCTTTCTTT
few	TRBJ2-7	15	TRBV28	TRBD2	CASRTSAGGPSEQYF	TGTGCCAGCAGGACCTCAGCGGGAGGGCCCAGCGAGCAGTACTTC
.	TRBJ1-1	15	TRBV4-3	.	CASSQVAGGRTEAFF	TGCGCCAGCAGCCAAGTTGCGGGGGGTCGAACTGAAGCTTTCTTT
.	TRBJ1-1	14	TRBV5-1	TRBD1	CASSTTGANTEAFF	TGCGCCAGCAGCACAACAGGGGCGAACACTGAAGCTTTCTTT
.	TRBJ2-7	15	TRBV27	TRBD1	CASSLGAGGGYEQYF	TGTGCCAGCAGTTTAGGTGCAGGGGGTGGCTACGAGCAGTACTTC
.	TRBJ2-2	17	TRBV28	TRBD1	CASRVRTGVLNTGELFF	TGTGCCAGCAGGGTTAGGACAGGGGTTCTAAACACCGGGGAGCTGTTTTTT
once	TRBJ1-2	13	TRBV7-6	.	CASSPTEYYGYTF	TGTGCCAGCAGCCCGACAGAGTACTATGGCTACACCTTC
.	TRBJ2-1	13	TRBV6-4	TRBD2	CASSGEGGNEQFF	TGTGCCAGCAGTGGGGAGGGCGGCAATGAGCAGTTCTTC
.	TRBJ2-2	19	TRBV5-1	TRBD2	CASSLSRTSGRPNTGELFF	TGCGCCAGCAGCTTGTCTCGGACTAGCGGGAGGCCCAACACCGGGGAGCTGTTTTTT
few	TRBJ2-1	18	TRBV7-2	TRBD2	CASSLAPQLAGAYNEQFF	TGTGCCAGCAGCTTAGCCCCCCAACTAGCGGGAGCCTACAATGAGCAGTTCTTC
.	TRBJ1-1	15	TRBV7-9	TRBD1	CASSPWGQAIGQAFF	TGTGCCAGCAGCCCATGGGGACAGGCCATCGGGCAAGCTTTCTTT
once	TRBJ1-1	13	TRBV19	.	CASSTSVTFGAFF	TGTGCCAGTAGTACTTCCGTCACCTTCGGAGCTTTCTTT
.	TRBJ2-2	16	TRBV18	TRBD2	CASSPRGRVLTGELFF	TGTGCCAGCTCACCACGCGGGAGGGTTCTGACCGGGGAGCTGTTTTTT
.	TRBJ2-3	16	TRBV7-2	TRBD2	CASSLGRLAGTDTQYF	TGTGCCAGCAGCTTGGGGAGGCTAGCGGGCACAGATACGCAGTATTTT
.	TRBJ2-1	15	TRBV6-4	.	CASSFGTPTYNEQFF	TGTGCCAGTTCCTTCGGGACTCCAACCTACAATGAGCAGTTCTTC
.	TRBJ2-1	12	TRBV6-5	TRBD1	CAAGQGYNEQFF	TGTGCCGCCGGACAGGGCTACAATGAGCAGTTCTTC
.	TRBJ2-3	15	TRBV7-2	TRBD2	CASGSREAQTDTQYF	TGTGCCAGCGGGTCGCGGGAGGCCCAAACAGATACGCAGTATTTT
.	TRBJ1-1	15	TRBV15	.	CATSRDQVGNTEAFF	TGTGCCACCAGCAGAGACCAGGTGGGGAACACTGAAGCTTTCTTT
.	TRBJ2-7	14	TRBV28	TRBD1	CASSIGGLGGEQYF	TGTGCCAGCAGTATAGGGGGCTTAGGGGGTGAGCAGTACTTC
.	TRBJ2-7	16	TRBV25-1	TRBD1	CASSEYARGRAYEQYF	TGTGCCAGCAGTGAATATGCCAGGGGGCGCGCCTACGAGCAGTACTTC
.	TRBJ2-7	14	TRBV15	TRBD1	CATSKGQGYEEQYF	TGTGCCACCAGTAAGGGACAGGGATATGAGGAGCAGTACTTC
.	TRBJ2-3	13	TRBV29-1	.	CSVVFTGTDTQYF	TGCAGCGTTGTGTTCACGGGCACAGATACGCAGTATTTT
.	TRBJ1-1	16	TRBV10-3	.	CAINSGTPEGRTEAFF	TGTGCCATAAACTCCGGGACCCCGGAAGGGAGGACTGAAGCTTTCTTT
.	TRBJ1-6	18	TRBV11-2	TRBD1	CASSLGAGQGAPNSPLHF	TGTGCCAGCAGCTTAGGGGCGGGACAGGGGGCCCCTAATTCACCCCTCCACTTT